In this sample, the clone carrying this T cell receptor (beta chain) turned up a few times. The data derive from a study of T cells in Graves' hyperthyroidism and ophthalmopathy. Amplification yielded TCR beta CDR3 regions, with RNA transcripts as the source. A set of HTBI primers served as the primers for a first-round RT-PCR of the TCR CDR3. TCRdb ran MiXCR on the multiplex PCR reads and lists one entry per CDR3 protein. The sample contains hundreds of thousands of distinct CDR3 sequences, roughly 46% of which appear only once. Material: peripheral blood or thyroid tissue (not recorded which). This clonotype originated in a woman between 18 and 29 years old with Graves' hyperthyroidism.

This CDR3 reads CASSDEGGANGYTF. CDR3 DNA sequence: TGTGCCAGCAGCGACGAAGGGGGGGCCAATGGCTACACCTTC. The rearrangement links TRBV5-8 to TRBJ1-2; D may be TRBD1 (6 bases). V was pared by 4 bases and J by 6 bases, with 16 bases between. This CDR3 has 14 amino acids. Germline assignment: CDR1 SGHTS and CDR2 YDEGEE.